This T cell receptor beta chain was recorded in a study of low-dose radiotherapy and immunotherapy resistance in tumors. Overall study: Doses of 0.5 Gy per fraction every 2 weeks, totaling 6.5 Gy, went to Cohort 1.

Time point given: after trial treatment. The treatment was: LDRT plus nivolumab, ipilimumab, low-dose cyclophosphamide and aspirin (RACIN trial). Amplification, which lasted roughly 22 PCR cycles, used a constant-region primer and V-primer adapter to amplify TCRs. TCRdb redid the calling of the reads with MiXCR, one entry per CDR3 protein. This table has approximately 52,000 distinct CDR3 sequences, roughly a third appearing once. The V and J ends lost 2 bases and 1 base respectively, with 4 bases between them. The CDR3 sequence is 14 residues long. From germline, CDR1 is SGHRS and CDR2 YFSETQ. The sequencing here drew on PBMCs, taken after low-dose radiotherapy plus immunotherapy. The rearrangement joins TRBV5-1 to TRBJ2-6; D is undetermined. The TCR sequence derives from a male donor with rectosigmoid adenocarcinoma. The CDR3 is CASSFASGANVLTF. The CDR3 DNA reads as TGCGCCAGCAGCTTCGCATCTGGGGCCAACGTCCTGACTTTC.